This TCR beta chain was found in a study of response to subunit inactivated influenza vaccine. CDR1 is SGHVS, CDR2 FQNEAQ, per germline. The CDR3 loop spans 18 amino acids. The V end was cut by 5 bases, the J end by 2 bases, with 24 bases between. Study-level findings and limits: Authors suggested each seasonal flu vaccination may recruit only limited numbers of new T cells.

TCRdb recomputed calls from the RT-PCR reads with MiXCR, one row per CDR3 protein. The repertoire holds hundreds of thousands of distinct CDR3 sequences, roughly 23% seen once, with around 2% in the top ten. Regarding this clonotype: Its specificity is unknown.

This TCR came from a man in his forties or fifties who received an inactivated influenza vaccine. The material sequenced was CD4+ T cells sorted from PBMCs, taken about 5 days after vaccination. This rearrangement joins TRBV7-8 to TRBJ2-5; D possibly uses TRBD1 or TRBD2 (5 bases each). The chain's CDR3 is CASSSLGRSRKEQETQYF. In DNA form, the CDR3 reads TGTGCCAGCAGCAGTTTGGGACGGAGCCGAAAAGAGCAAGAGACCCAGTACTTC.